This T cell receptor (beta chain) is drawn from a study of cytomegalovirus exposure and HLA in healthy donors. This clone was seen just once. Its specificity is not known. Amplification used 60 Vbeta primers and 13 Jbeta primers. Libraries were prepared by immunoSEQ multiplex PCR; TCRdb keeps only in-frame clonotypes and omits some of them. The data contain some 200,000 clones, 75% to 90% of them singletons. Broader study findings: Based on reports, TCR beta sequences accurately predicted HLA-A and HLA-B alleles for most subjects. Follow-up analysis seemed to connect common viral pathogens with several of the most significant clusters identified. Researchers reported in a later analysis that a missense DCLRE1C variant was tied to TCR beta V- and J-gene trimming.

This clonotype originated in a man aged 40-49 years in good health and CMV-seropositive. Material: PBMCs.

CDR3 region: CASSIVSLAGAEQFF. The CDR3 DNA reads as TGTGCCAGTAGTATAGTGTCCCTAGCGGGGGCCGAGCAGTTCTTC. The rearrangement uses TRBV19 and TRBJ2-1; 10 bases are a match to TRBD2. Per germline, CDR1 LNHDA and CDR2 SQIVND (reference sequence). CDR3 length: 15 residues. J was trimmed by 10 bases and V by 1 base; bases with no gene match: 7.